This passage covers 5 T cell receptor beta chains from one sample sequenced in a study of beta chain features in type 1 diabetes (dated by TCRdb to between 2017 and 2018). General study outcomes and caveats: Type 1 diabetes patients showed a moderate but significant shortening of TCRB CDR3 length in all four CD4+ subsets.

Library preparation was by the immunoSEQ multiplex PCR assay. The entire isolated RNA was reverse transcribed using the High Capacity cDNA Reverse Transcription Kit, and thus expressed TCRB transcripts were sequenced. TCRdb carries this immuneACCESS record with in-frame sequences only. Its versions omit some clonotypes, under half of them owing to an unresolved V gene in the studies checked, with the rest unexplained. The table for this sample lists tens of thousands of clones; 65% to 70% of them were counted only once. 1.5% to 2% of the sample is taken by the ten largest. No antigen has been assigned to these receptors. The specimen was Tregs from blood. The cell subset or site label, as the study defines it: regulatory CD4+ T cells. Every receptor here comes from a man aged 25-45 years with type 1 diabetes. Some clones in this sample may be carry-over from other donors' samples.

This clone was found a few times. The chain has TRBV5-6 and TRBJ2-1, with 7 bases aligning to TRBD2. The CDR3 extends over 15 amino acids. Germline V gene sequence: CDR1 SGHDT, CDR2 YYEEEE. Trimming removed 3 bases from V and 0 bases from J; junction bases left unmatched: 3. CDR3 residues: CASSWRGSSYNEQFF. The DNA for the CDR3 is TGTGCCAGCAGCTGGCGGGGGAGCTCCTACAATGAGCAGTTCTTC.

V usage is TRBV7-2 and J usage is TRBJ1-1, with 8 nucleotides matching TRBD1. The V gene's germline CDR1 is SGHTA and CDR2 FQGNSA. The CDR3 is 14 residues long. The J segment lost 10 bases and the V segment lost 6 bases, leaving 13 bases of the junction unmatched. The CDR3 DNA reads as TGTGCCAGCAGTTGGGACAGGTCCTCCCCGGGAGCTTTCTTT. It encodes CASSWDRSSPGAFF.

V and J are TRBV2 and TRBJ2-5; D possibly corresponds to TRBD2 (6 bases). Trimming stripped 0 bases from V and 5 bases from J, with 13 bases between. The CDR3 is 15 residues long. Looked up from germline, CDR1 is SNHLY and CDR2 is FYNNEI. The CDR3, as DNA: TGTGCCAGCAGTGAAGCTCGGAGGGCTAGGGAGACCCAGTACTTC. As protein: CASSEARRARETQYF.

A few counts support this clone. The CDR3 DNA sequence: TGTGCCAGCAGCTTGAAGCCATTCGCTTTCAATGAGCAGTTCTTC. Translating it yields CASSLKPFAFNEQFF. The V gene is TRBV5-6, the J gene TRBJ2-1, with D uncertain. The CDR3 contains 15 residues. Germline V gene lookup returns CDR1 SGHDT and CDR2 YYEEEE. Between the trimmed V and J ends, which lost 1 base and 6 bases, there was a span of 14 bases. Filled out from reference TRBV5-6 and TRBJ2-1, the complete variable domain reads DAGVTQSPTHLIKTRGQQVTLRCSPKSGHDTVSWYQQALGQGPQFIFQYYEEEERQRGNFPDRFSGHQFPNYSSELNVNALLLGDSALYLCASSLKPFAFNEQFFGPGTRLTVL.

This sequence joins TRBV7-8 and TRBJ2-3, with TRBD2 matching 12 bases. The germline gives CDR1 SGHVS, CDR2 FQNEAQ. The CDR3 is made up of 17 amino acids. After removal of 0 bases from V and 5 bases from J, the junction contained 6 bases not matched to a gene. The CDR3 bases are TGTGCCAGCAGCTTAGCCCCCCTGACTAGCGGGGGAGATACGCAGTATTTT. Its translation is CASSLAPLTSGGDTQYF.